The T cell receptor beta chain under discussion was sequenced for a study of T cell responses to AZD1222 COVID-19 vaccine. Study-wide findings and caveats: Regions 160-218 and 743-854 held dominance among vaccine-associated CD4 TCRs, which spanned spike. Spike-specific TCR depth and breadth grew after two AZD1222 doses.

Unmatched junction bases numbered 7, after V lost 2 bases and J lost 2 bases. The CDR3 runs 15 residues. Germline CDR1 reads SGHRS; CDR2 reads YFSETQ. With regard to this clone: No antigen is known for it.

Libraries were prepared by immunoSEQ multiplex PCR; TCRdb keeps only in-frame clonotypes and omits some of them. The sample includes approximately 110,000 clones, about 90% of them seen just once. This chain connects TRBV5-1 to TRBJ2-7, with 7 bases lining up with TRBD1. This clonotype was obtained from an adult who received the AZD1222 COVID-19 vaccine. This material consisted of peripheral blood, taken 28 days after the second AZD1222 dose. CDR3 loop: CASSLNHRGPYEQYF. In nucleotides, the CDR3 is TGCGCCAGCAGCTTAAATCACAGGGGACCCTACGAGCAGTACTTC.